A single sample gave rise to the 5 T cell receptor beta chains below, sequenced in a study of graft-versus-host responses after intestinal transplantation. Measured with immunoSEQ multiplex PCR; TCRdb has only the in-frame clones, and not every one. The sample holds fewer than 25,000 clones, approximately 45% seen once. Sequenced here: alloreactive CD4+ T cells from a mixed lymphocyte reaction culture, sampled before intestinal transplant. Subset here: CFSE-low proliferating T cells sorted from roughly six-day pre-transplant mixed lymphocyte reaction (GvH or HvG direction). The source of these receptors is a human patient who received an intestinal transplant.

Notes on this clone: Its ends do not fully match the called genes, so a read error is possible. J is TRBJ2-1 and V is TRBV5-1; 13 bases map to TRBD2. This CDR3 has 17 residues. The germline V gene has CDR1 SGHRS and CDR2 YFSETQ. CDR3 in amino acids: CASSQLLIGTSGARRVF. The CDR3 region has the DNA TGCGCCAGCAGCCAACTTCTCATAGGGACTAGCGGGGCCCGGCGGGTCTTC.

The genes are TRBV6-4 and TRBJ1-4; D remains ambiguous. This CDR3 has 14 residues. Germline assignment: CDR1 MRHNA and CDR2 SNTAGT. V gave up 8 bases and J gave up 7 bases, with 17 bases separating them. CDR3 nucleotides: TGTGCCAGCTTAAACGGGTCCGGAGGTGAAAAACTGTTTTTT. Its protein is CASLNGSGGEKLFF.

The CDR3 bases are TGTGCCAGCAGTTCTCTCGGACAGGGAAACTATGGCTACACCTTC. Translated, it gives CASSSLGQGNYGYTF. The chain employs TRBV6-5 and TRBJ1-2, with 8 bases fitting TRBD1. V lost 4 bases and J lost 2; bases outside the gene matches: 6. The V gene's germline CDR1 is MNHEY and CDR2 SVGAGI. CDR3 length: 15 amino acids.

The chain has TRBV5-1 and TRBJ1-2; possibly TRBD1 for D (6 bases). Looked up from germline, CDR1 is SGHRS and CDR2 is YFSETQ. V dropped 7 bases and J dropped 0 bases, with 16 bases sitting between them. This CDR3 has 15 amino acids. Here the CDR3 reads CASDYGQTANYGYTF. CDR3 bases: TGCGCCAGCGATTACGGACAGACCGCTAACTATGGCTACACCTTC.

The chain uses TRBV13 and TRBJ2-3; 9 positions match TRBD2. With 1 base clipped from V and 4 bases from J, the junction kept 3 bases outside the gene matches. This CDR3 has 15 amino acids. Germline V gene sequence: CDR1 PRHDT, CDR2 FYEKMQ (reference sequence). The CDR3 DNA sequence: TGTGCCAGCAGCTTAGAGCGGACTAGCGCAGATACGCAGTATTTT. Translating it yields CASSLERTSADTQYF.